The clone carrying this T cell receptor beta chain was observed many times. Its antigen is currently unknown. The sample originates from a study of regulatory T cells in long-lasting Graves disease. Regarding the study as a whole: Under persistent disease, TRBV28, TRBJ1-2 and TRBJ2-5 were used preferentially.

With iRepertoire HTBI primers and Arm-PCR of CDR3 regions, TCR beta libraries were built. One entry per CDR3 protein, called by TCRdb with MiXCR from the multiplex PCR reads. Here the sample spans 400,000 to 500,000 distinct CDR3 sequences, around 15% being singletons. CDR3 size: 18 residues. The germline gives CDR1 SGHVS, CDR2 FQNEAQ. Trimming left V 1 base short and J 3 bases short, with 22 bases between. Time point meaning: newly diagnosed GD, antithyroid drugs for less than 3 months. Scientists built the TCR library using RNA that was extracted from PBMCs. This same sample was also taken into another study, of T cells in Graves' hyperthyroidism and ophthalmopathy.

The rearrangement links TRBV7-8 to TRBJ2-7; D might be TRBD2 (6 bases). This specimen consisted of peripheral blood mononuclear cells (PBMCs), obtained at new diagnosis, from a patient treated with antithyroid drugs. This TCR was recovered from a woman in her forties or fifties with Graves disease. CDR3 residues: CASSLVVVPGLTFYEQYF. CDR3 in DNA: TGTGCCAGCAGCTTAGTTGTCGTACCGGGACTGACTTTCTACGAGCAGTACTTC.